This TCR beta chain was obtained from a study of CD8+ T cells in alopecia areata. Study-wide background: Tofacitinib was taken orally by treated patients, and the dose was 5 to 10 mg twice daily.

Starting from PBMCs, sorting isolated CD4+ and CD8+ T cells. This clone was seen only a few times. Antigen: not known. There are 14 residues in the CDR3. V shed 5 bases and J shed 0 bases, with 11 bases lying between them. CDR1 is LGHNA, CDR2 YSLEER, per germline. In each case, RNA was isolated and then reverse transcribed into cDNA as the sequencing template. The table came from immunoSEQ multiplex PCR; TCRdb's copy has only in-frame clones and leaves some out. In the table there are about 150,000 clones, about 51% of which are singletons. Whole-study results and caveats: Lesional scalp, especially alopecia totalis/universalis, showed higher clonality than normal scalp.

The source was CD8+ T cells sorted from blood, collected at week 0. This clonotype was sampled from a human donor with alopecia areata. The chain recombines TRBV4-3 with TRBJ2-7; tentative D call: TRBD1 (5 bases). The CDR3 DNA reads as TGCGCCAGCAGCTCGACAGTTTACTCCTACGAGCAGTACTTC. Translation: CASSSTVYSYEQYF.